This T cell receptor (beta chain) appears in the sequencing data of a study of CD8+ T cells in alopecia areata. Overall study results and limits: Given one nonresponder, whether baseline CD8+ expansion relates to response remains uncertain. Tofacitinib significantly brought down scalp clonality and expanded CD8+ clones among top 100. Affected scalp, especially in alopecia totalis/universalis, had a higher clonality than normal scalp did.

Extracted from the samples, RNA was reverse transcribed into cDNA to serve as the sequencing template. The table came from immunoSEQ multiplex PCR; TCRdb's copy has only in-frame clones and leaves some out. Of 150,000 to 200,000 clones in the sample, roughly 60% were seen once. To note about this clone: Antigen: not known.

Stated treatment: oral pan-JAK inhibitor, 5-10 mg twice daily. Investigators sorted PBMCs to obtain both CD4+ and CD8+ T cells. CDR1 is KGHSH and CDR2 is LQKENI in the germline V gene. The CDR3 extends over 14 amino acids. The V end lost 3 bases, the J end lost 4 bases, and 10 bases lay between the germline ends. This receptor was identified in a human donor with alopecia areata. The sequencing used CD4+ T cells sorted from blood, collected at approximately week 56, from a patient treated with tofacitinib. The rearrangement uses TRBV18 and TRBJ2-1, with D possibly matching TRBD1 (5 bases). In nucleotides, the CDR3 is TGTGCCAGCTCACCCCAGACAGCTTACAATGAGCAGTTCTTC. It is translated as CASSPQTAYNEQFF.